These 16 T cell receptor beta chains were sequenced from one sample in a study of blood T cell repertoires in COVID-19. Libraries were prepared by immunoSEQ multiplex PCR; TCRdb keeps only in-frame clonotypes and omits some of them. Of 70,000 to 100,000 clones detected, roughly 76% appear once; the ten largest clones hold roughly 4.2%. The specimen was peripheral blood. The receptors derive from a woman aged 45-59 years with acute or convalescent COVID-19.

This clone was observed a handful of times. This chain connects TRBV19 to TRBJ1-5; 7 bases map to TRBD1. J gave up 0 bases and V 4 bases, and 3 bases lay outside the gene matches. CDR3 length: 15 amino acids. The germline V gene has CDR1 LNHDA and CDR2 SQIVND (reference sequence). DNA for the CDR3: TGTGCCAGTAGTAAAGCAGGGGGTAGCAATCAGCCCCAGCATTTT. The encoded protein is CASSKAGGSNQPQHF.

The chain has TRBV2 and TRBJ2-3; D unresolved. The CDR3 is 16 residues long. From germline, CDR1 is SNHLY and CDR2 FYNNEI. With 2 bases removed from V and 2 bases from J, the gap between germline ends came to 14 bases. The CDR3 coding sequence is TGTGCCAGCAGTGAAATTGCGGTTACCTTCACAGATACGCAGTATTTT. Amino acid sequence: CASSEIAVTFTDTQYF.

The J gene is TRBJ2-1, the V gene TRBV9, with a possible D match to TRBD1 (5 bases). This CDR3 is built from 15 residues. V lost 0 bases, J lost 6 bases, and 13 bases lay in between. Per the germline V gene, CDR1 is SGDLS and CDR2 is YYNGEE. The CDR3 loop is CASSVGQGLGNEQFF. The CDR3 coding sequence is TGTGCCAGCAGCGTAGGGCAGGGTTTGGGCAATGAGCAGTTCTTC.

The chain employs TRBV6-6 and TRBJ2-5; D perhaps matches TRBD2 (6 bases). In germline, CDR1 is MNHNY, CDR2 SVGAGI (reference sequence). V gave up 7 bases and J gave up 5 bases, with 14 bases separating them. The CDR3 is made up of 13 amino acids. The CDR3 sequence is CASTLGGTETQYF. The DNA of the CDR3 is TGTGCCAGCACCCTCGGAGGGACGGAGACCCAGTACTTC.

In DNA form, the CDR3 reads TGTGCCAGCAGGCGAACAACTAATGAAAAACTGTTTTTT. Translation: CASRRTTNEKLFF. The chain is built from TRBV12-3 or TRBV12-4 and TRBJ1-4, with D unclear. The V and J ends lost 6 bases and 0 bases respectively, with 5 bases between them. The CDR3 extends over 13 amino acids.

This rearrangement joins TRBV18 to TRBJ1-2; a possible D gene is TRBD1 (5 bases). V dropped 3 bases and J dropped 5 bases, with 16 bases sitting between them. Germline V gene data show CDR1 as KGHSH and CDR2 as LQKENI. The CDR3 totals 15 residues. The CDR3 reads CASSPEQARLYGYTF. The CDR3 nucleotides read TGTGCCAGCTCACCTGAACAGGCCAGGTTATATGGCTACACCTTC.

The chain combines TRBV15 with TRBJ2-5; perhaps TRBD1 as D (5 bases). V was trimmed by 3 bases and J by 5 bases, leaving 16 bases between them. Germline V gives CDR1 LNHNV, CDR2 YYDKDF (reference sequence). CDR3 length: 15 amino acids. CDR3: CATSRGSPKGETQYF. The CDR3 DNA reads as TGTGCCACCAGCAGGGGGTCCCCCAAGGGGGAGACCCAGTACTTC.

The J gene is TRBJ1-1, the V gene TRBV3-1 (or the pseudogene TRBV3-2); 8 nucleotides line up with TRBD1. CDR1 and CDR2 from the germline V gene are LGHDT and YNNKEL (reference sequence). Trimming removed 1 base from V and 0 bases from J; junction bases left unmatched: 10. The CDR3 length is 18 residues. The CDR3: CASSQGSGTGRLNTEAFF. The CDR3 DNA is TGTGCCAGCAGCCAAGGGTCCGGGACAGGTCGTCTGAACACTGAAGCTTTCTTT.

The count of this clone is one. Other DNA sequences in this specimen translate into the identical CDR3. The rearrangement links TRBV9 to TRBJ2-3; D is uncertain. V lost 4 bases, J lost 4 bases, and 10 bases lay in between. This CDR3 contains 13 residues. Germline V gene data show CDR1 as SGDLS and CDR2 as YYNGEE. Here the CDR3 DNA reads TGTGCCAGCAGCCCGCAGGTTGCAGATACGCAGTATTTT. It encodes CASSPQVADTQYF.

The CDR3 region is CASTQDRGNNQPQHF. As DNA, the CDR3 is TGTGCCAGCACCCAGGACAGGGGGAACAATCAGCCCCAGCATTTT. V is TRBV2 and J is TRBJ1-5; 10 nucleotides line up with TRBD1. CDR1 is SNHLY, CDR2 FYNNEI, per germline. This CDR3 contains 15 residues. V was clipped by 7 bases and J by 3 bases; unmatched bases: 6. Full variable domain (outside the CDR3, taken from reference TRBV2 and TRBJ1-5): EPEVTQTPSHQVTQMGQEVILRCVPISNHLYFYWYRQILGQKVEFLVSFYNNEISEKSEIFDDQFSVERPDGSNFTLKIRSTKLEDSAMYFCASTQDRGNNQPQHFGDGTRLSIL.

The chain is built from TRBV30 and TRBJ2-7; D gene unclear. The CDR3 has 13 residues. CDR1 is GTSNPN, CDR2 SVGIG, per germline (reference sequence). With 0 bases removed from V and 6 bases from J, the gap between germline ends came to 12 bases. CDR3 nucleotides: TGTGCCTGGAGTGTTAAACAGTCCCGCGAGCAGTACTTC. It specifies CAWSVKQSREQYF.

The chain couples TRBV7-8 to TRBJ1-2, with a tentative D call TRBD1 (6 bases). The CDR3 has 14 residues. V lost 1 base, J lost 8 bases, and 14 bases lay in between. Germline assignment: CDR1 SGHVS and CDR2 FQNEAQ. The CDR3 DNA reads TGTGCCAGCAGCTTAGATCGGACAGTAAAGGGCTACACCTTC. It specifies CASSLDRTVKGYTF. Supplemented by reference TRBV7-8 and TRBJ1-2, the full variable domain reads GAGVSQSPRYKVAKRGQDVALRCDPISGHVSLFWYQQALGQGPEFLTYFQNEAQLDKSGLPSDRFFAERPEGSVSTLKIQRTQQEDSAVYLCASSLDRTVKGYTFGSGTRLTVV.

The V and J genes are TRBV27 and TRBJ2-1, with TRBD1 as a possible D gene (5 bases). V gave up 3 bases and J gave up 0 bases, with 6 bases separating them. The CDR3 consists of 14 residues. Germline CDR1 reads MNHEY; CDR2 reads SMNVEV (reference sequence). CDR3 region: CASSLTASYNEQFF. The CDR3 bases are TGTGCCAGCAGTTTGACAGCCTCCTACAATGAGCAGTTCTTC.

The chain couples TRBV7-9 to TRBJ1-3, with 7 bases aligning to TRBD1. Germline V gives CDR1 SEHNR, CDR2 FQNEAQ (reference sequence). The CDR3 is made up of 16 amino acids. Trimming took 1 base from V and 9 from J; bases not matched to a gene: 12. CDR3 residues: CASSLGGGGTFATIYF. CDR3 DNA: TGTGCCAGCAGCTTAGGAGGAGGGGGCACCTTTGCCACCATATATTTT.

The V gene is TRBV28, the J gene TRBJ1-2; D is uncertain. Germline CDR1 MDHEN, CDR2 SYDVKM. Trimming took 8 bases from V and 8 from J, leaving 21 bases between them. This CDR3 region has 14 residues. The CDR3: CASFSPAGGGGYTF. The CDR3 DNA sequence: TGTGCCAGCTTTAGTCCGGCAGGTGGAGGAGGCTACACCTTC.

V and J are TRBV5-5 and TRBJ1-2; tentative D call: TRBD1 (6 bases). The germline V gene encodes CDR1 SGHKS and CDR2 YYEKEE (reference sequence). The V end was cut by 0 bases, the J end by 8 bases, with 14 bases between. The CDR3 is 14 residues long. The DNA of the CDR3 is TGTGCCAGCAGCTTGGGCAGGGGTGTAGGGGGCTACACCTTC. Its translation: CASSLGRGVGGYTF.